The 21 T cell receptor beta chains below all came from one sample that was sequenced in a study of cytomegalovirus exposure and HLA in healthy donors. 60 Vbeta and 13 Jbeta primers were used in PCR. The data were produced by immunoSEQ multiplex PCR, yet TCRdb's version contains in-frame clones alone and is incomplete. The table lists 100,000 to 150,000 clones, around 80% of them singletons. The sequencing sample was made of PBMCs. These receptor sequences come from a woman aged 55-75 years in good health and CMV-seropositive.

This clone was detected once. The DNA for the CDR3 is TGTGCCAGCAGCGTAGCCCCCGGGATAAGCTCTAACGGGGGCTATGGCTACACCTTC. Translation: CASSVAPGISSNGGYGYTF. The chain uses TRBV9 and TRBJ1-2; TRBD1 might be the D (5 bases). The germline gives CDR1 SGDLS, CDR2 YYNGEE. This CDR3 has 19 residues. The germline V and J ends were trimmed by 0 bases and 4 bases, with 25 bases remaining between them. Complete variable domain (other parts from reference TRBV9 and TRBJ1-2): DSGVTQTPKHLITATGQRVTLRCSPRSGDLSVYWYQQSLDQGLQFLIQYYNGEERAKGNILERFSAQQFPDLHSELNLSSLELGDSALYFCASSVAPGISSNGGYGYTFGSGTRLTVV.

The CDR3 DNA follows: TGTGCTAGTGGTTTTACAGGGGGCTACTACACCGGGGAGCTGTTTTTT. It codes for CASGFTGGYYTGELFF. The chain has TRBV12-5 and TRBJ2-2; 9 bases are a match to TRBD1. The CDR3 is made up of 16 amino acids. Germline lookup yields CDR1 LGHNT and CDR2 FRNRAP. Trimming at V came to 3 bases and at J to 3 bases, leaving 5 bases not matched to a gene.

The V call is TRBV7-2, the J call TRBJ1-4, with D unclear. Germline V lookup: CDR1 SGHTA, CDR2 FQGNSA. V shed 5 bases and J shed 7 bases, with 14 bases lying between them. The CDR3 is 14 amino acids. The CDR3 DNA is TGTGCCAGCAGCCGCATTGCCGGACTTGAAAAACTGTTTTTT. The encoded protein is CASSRIAGLEKLFF.

The V and J genes are TRBV19 and TRBJ2-1; TRBD2 matches at 10 bases. Unmatched junction bases numbered 11, after V lost 4 bases and J lost 8 bases. Germline assignment: CDR1 LNHDA and CDR2 SQIVND (reference sequence). The CDR3 consists of 16 residues. The CDR3 protein is CASSTAWSGRADEQFF. DNA of the CDR3: TGTGCCAGTAGTACCGCATGGAGCGGGAGGGCAGATGAGCAGTTCTTC.

The rearrangement uses TRBV14 and TRBJ2-5; D might be TRBD2 (6 bases). The CDR3 runs to 14 residues. The germline V gene encodes CDR1 SGHDN and CDR2 FVKESK. The V end lost 5 bases, the J end lost 1 base, and 11 bases lay between the germline ends. For the CDR3, the DNA is TGTGCCAGCAGCGTAGGGACTGTCCAAGAGACCCAGTACTTC. Its protein is CASSVGTVQETQYF. The whole variable domain, remainder taken from reference TRBV14 and TRBJ2-5, is EAGVTQFPSHSVIEKGQTVTLRCDPISGHDNLYWYRRVMGKEIKFLLHFVKESKQDESGMPNNRFLAERTGGTYSTLKVQPAELEDSGVYFCASSVGTVQETQYFGPGTRLLVL.

This chain connects TRBV10-3 to TRBJ1-3, with TRBD1 identical over 9 bases. This CDR3 is 16 amino acids long. CDR1 ENHRY and CDR2 SYGVKD come from the germline V gene. Trimming cost V 4 bases and J 2 bases; bases outside gene matches: 6. CDR3 loop: CAISGGTGLAGNTIYF. CDR3 in DNA: TGTGCCATCAGTGGCGGGACAGGGTTGGCTGGAAACACCATATATTTT.

The rearrangement joins TRBV7-9 to TRBJ1-2; 7 nucleotides match TRBD1. Germline V gives CDR1 SEHNR, CDR2 FQNEAQ (reference sequence). The junction had 10 bases not matched to a gene; V was cut back by 5 bases and J by 4 bases. The CDR3 length is 15 residues. In nucleotides, the CDR3 is TGTGCCAGCAGCCCAACGGACAGGCGGTTCTATGGCTACACCTTC. The encoded protein is CASSPTDRRFYGYTF.

This clone came up a few times. The chain couples TRBV5-1 to TRBJ1-4; 7 nucleotides line up with TRBD1. V lost 4 bases to trimming and J lost 0 bases; unmatched junction nucleotides: 9. The V gene's germline CDR1 is SGHRS and CDR2 YFSETQ. The CDR3 runs to 17 residues. The CDR3 bases are TGCGCCAGCAGCCAACGGCCACAGGGGCCAACTAATGAAAAACTGTTTTTT. Its translation is CASSQRPQGPTNEKLFF.

The chain couples TRBV11-3 to TRBJ2-5; D is possibly TRBD2 (5 bases). V lost 5 bases to trimming and J lost 0 bases, with 10 bases between them. The CDR3 totals 14 residues. CDR1 SGHNT and CDR2 YENEEA come from the germline V gene. DNA of the CDR3: TGTGCCAGCAGCACCCCGAGGGACCAAGAGACCCAGTACTTC. Translating it yields CASSTPRDQETQYF. Full variable domain (remainder filled in from reference TRBV11-3 and TRBJ2-5): EAGVVQSPRYKIIEKKQPVAFWCNPISGHNTLYWYLQNLGQGPELLIRYENEEAVDDSQLPKDRFSAERLKGVDSTLKIQPAELGDSAVYLCASSTPRDQETQYFGPGTRLLVL.

This chain links TRBV19 with TRBJ2-7; 8 bases agree with TRBD1. Germline V gives CDR1 LNHDA, CDR2 SQIVND (reference sequence). J gave up 2 bases and V 4 bases, and 4 bases lay outside the gene matches. The CDR3 is 14 amino acids. The CDR3 DNA sequence: TGTGCCAGTAGTAGGGACAGGCTTACCTACGAGCAGTACTTC. Translating it yields CASSRDRLTYEQYF.

V gene TRBV27 combines with J gene TRBJ2-5; 7 nucleotides match TRBD1. The CDR3 runs to 14 residues. Germline lookup yields CDR1 MNHEY and CDR2 SMNVEV (reference sequence). The V gene end was trimmed by 5 bases and the J gene end by 1 base; junction bases not matched to a gene: 4. The CDR3 DNA reads TGTGCCAGCAGTCCACAGGGGTTCCAAGAGACCCAGTACTTC. Translating gives CASSPQGFQETQYF.

V is TRBV5-8 and J is TRBJ2-1; a weak D match, TRBD1 (6 bases). The CDR3 is made up of 14 amino acids. Deletions cut 0 bases from V and 3 bases from J, with 7 bases between. Germline V CDR1 and CDR2: SGHTS, YDEGEE. In DNA form, the CDR3 reads TGTGCCAGCAGCTTGGGACAGGACTACAATGAGCAGTTCTTC. This gives the protein CASSLGQDYNEQFF. The full variable domain, rest sourced from reference TRBV5-8 and TRBJ2-1, is EAGVTQSPTHLIKTRGQQATLRCSPISGHTSVYWYQQALGLGLQFLLWYDEGEERNRGNFPPRFSGRQFPNYSSELNVNALELEDSALYLCASSLGQDYNEQFFGPGTRLTVL.

V and J are TRBV2 and TRBJ2-7, with D unresolved. The CDR3 extends over 11 amino acids. V lost 5 bases and J lost 6, with 8 bases in between. CDR1 is SNHLY, CDR2 FYNNEI, per germline. The CDR3, as DNA: TGTGCCAGCAGTCCCTATCGCGAGCAGTACTTC. This codes for CASSPYREQYF.

The CDR3 bases are TGTGCCAGCAGCTTGACTAGCGGGAAACAAGAGACCCAGTACTTC. This gives the protein CASSLTSGKQETQYF. J is TRBJ2-5 and V is TRBV5-4; 10 positions match TRBD2. The germline V gene encodes CDR1 SGHNT and CDR2 YYREEE (reference sequence). The CDR3 covers 15 residues. V was pared by 1 base and J by 2 bases, with 2 bases of the junction left unmatched.

The chain joins TRBV7-9 to TRBJ2-1, with D possibly being TRBD2 (5 bases). V lost 5 bases, J lost 8 bases, and 16 bases lay in between. Germline CDR1 and CDR2: SEHNR and FQNEAQ (reference sequence). The CDR3 loop spans 14 amino acids. For the CDR3, the DNA is TGTGCCAGCAGCGTCTCGGCCGGGGTCCATGAGCAGTTCTTC. As protein: CASSVSAGVHEQFF.

The chain has TRBV19 and TRBJ1-6, with 7 bases lining up with TRBD1. Germline CDR1 and CDR2: LNHDA and SQIVND (reference sequence). This CDR3 has 15 amino acids. V lost 5 bases, J lost 9 bases, and 10 bases stayed unmatched. The CDR3 region has the DNA TGTGCCAGTAGTCTAAGACAGGGTTTGGGTTCACCCCTCCACTTT. Translation: CASSLRQGLGSPLHF.

In its sample, this clone was seen once. The chain is built from TRBV19 and TRBJ1-1; TRBD1 matches at 8 bases. The J segment lost 4 bases and the V segment lost 6 bases, leaving 7 bases of the junction unmatched. Germline CDR1 LNHDA, CDR2 SQIVND (reference sequence). There are 14 residues in the CDR3. This CDR3 is CASRTPDRATEAFF. In nucleotides, the CDR3 is TGTGCCAGTAGAACTCCGGACAGGGCCACTGAAGCTTTCTTT.

The DNA of the CDR3 is TGTGCCAGCAGCGGGCGGCTAGCATACGATACGCAGTATTTT. It yields the protein CASSGRLAYDTQYF. The rearrangement links TRBV4-2 to TRBJ2-3, with D possibly TRBD2 on 5 matching bases. V lost 5 bases, J lost 6 bases, and 15 bases lay in between. Germline assignment: CDR1 LGHNA and CDR2 YNFKEQ. The CDR3 extends over 14 amino acids.

This clone was observed a few times. The chain uses TRBV14 and TRBJ1-1; a possible D gene is TRBD1 (6 bases). The CDR3 has 13 residues. The V end lost 2 bases, the J end lost 6 bases, and 10 bases lay between the germline ends. The germline V gene encodes CDR1 SGHDN and CDR2 FVKESK. CDR3 amino acids: CASSQTGFPEAFF. The CDR3 nucleotides read TGTGCCAGCAGCCAAACAGGGTTCCCTGAAGCTTTCTTT. Drawing the rest from reference TRBV14 and TRBJ1-1, the complete variable domain is EAGVTQFPSHSVIEKGQTVTLRCDPISGHDNLYWYRRVMGKEIKFLLHFVKESKQDESGMPNNRFLAERTGGTYSTLKVQPAELEDSGVYFCASSQTGFPEAFFGQGTRLTVV.

V is TRBV7-2 and J is TRBJ1-2; D is possibly TRBD1 (5 bases). The CDR3 runs to 15 residues. The V end lost 3 bases, the J end lost 6 bases, and 17 bases lay between the germline ends. Germline V gene data show CDR1 as SGHTA and CDR2 as FQGNSA. The CDR3 is CASSFGGRGADGYTF. For the CDR3, the DNA is TGTGCCAGCAGCTTTGGCGGGCGCGGGGCTGATGGCTACACCTTC.

The V and J genes are TRBV2 and TRBJ2-2; the match to TRBD1 covers 7 bases. This CDR3 region has 15 residues. V shed 5 bases, J shed 0 bases, and the junction held 3 bases outside the gene matches. In germline, CDR1 is SNHLY, CDR2 FYNNEI. The CDR3 region has the DNA TGTGCCAGCAGTTACGGGACAGCGAACACCGGGGAGCTGTTTTTT. This encodes CASSYGTANTGELFF.